Listed below are T cell receptor beta chains from one sample, sequenced in a study of T cells in localized non-small cell lung cancer. Method: immunoSEQ multiplex PCR; TCRdb's copy keeps in-frame clones and lacks some. The sample holds about 24,000 clones, approximately 88% seen once. The source material was peripheral blood mononuclear cells, sampled before any cancer treatment. The receptors were sampled from a woman aged 35 to 70 with stage III lung adenocarcinoma. Both conserved end residues are part of each CDR3. Fields, in order: D gene, V gene, J gene, CDR3 protein, CDR3 DNA. D genes are given only for firm matches.

>-|TRBV27|TRBJ1-2
CASSFVNGYTF
TGTGCCAGCAGTTTCGTCAATGGCTACACCTTC
>TRBD2|TRBV7-2|TRBJ2-7
CASSPRSGGVSEQYF
TGTGCCAGCAGCCCGAGGAGCGGGGGGGTGAGCGAGCAGTACTTC
>TRBD2|TRBV27|TRBJ2-3
CASSYGRFSGRAPDTQYF
TGTGCCAGCAGTTACGGAAGGTTTAGCGGGAGGGCCCCAGATACGCAGTATTTT
>-|TRBV5-1|TRBJ2-5
CASSLVAARVRETQYF
TGCGCCAGCAGCTTGGTAGCGGCGAGGGTTAGGGAGACCCAGTACTTC
>TRBD2|TRBV7-9|TRBJ2-1
CAGTRVDEQFF
TGTGCCGGGACTAGAGTCGATGAGCAGTTCTTC
>-|TRBV7-9|TRBJ1-1
CASNQVSTEAFF
TGTGCCAGCAACCAGGTTAGCACTGAAGCTTTCTTT
>TRBD1|TRBV6-1|TRBJ1-5
CASSPGQANQPQHF
TGTGCCAGCAGTCCTGGACAGGCCAATCAGCCCCAGCATTTT
>-|TRBV16|TRBJ2-7
CASSRQYEQYF
TGTGCCAGCAGCCGACAATACGAGCAGTACTTC
>-|TRBV9|TRBJ2-2
CASSVQTTGELFF
TGTGCCAGCAGCGTCCAGACCACCGGGGAGCTGTTTTTT
>-|TRBV5-1|TRBJ2-7
CASSPSVYEQYF
TGCGCCAGCAGCCCCTCCGTCTACGAGCAGTACTTC
>-|TRBV5-6|TRBJ2-7
CASSPRVSLGDEQYF
TGTGCCAGCAGCCCCCGCGTCTCCCTGGGCGACGAGCAGTACTTC